This T cell receptor beta chain is drawn from a study of blood T cells in healthy people across ages. Study outcomes and limitations: Significant beta diversity loss was already apparent by age roughly 43, declining roughly linearly. Compared with aged donors, long-lived donors showed fewer expanded clones, suggesting selection.

A second PCR, run for roughly 7 to 12 cycles, used a sample-barcoded 5' primer plus a J-beta primer mix. TCRdb reanalysed the 5' RACE reads using MiXCR and keeps one entry per CDR3 protein. This repertoire shows approximately 810,000 distinct CDR3 sequences, more than 25% found once; its top ten account for 15% to 20%. This clonotype was found a few times. Its antigen is still unknown. One base away lies a much larger clone, so this may be a sequencing read error. The sequence came from a woman aged 80 or over in good health. The sample consisted of blood.

The CDR3 spells CASSLTRNQETQFF. CDR3 coding DNA: TGTGCCAGCAGCTTAACGAGGAACCAAGAGACCCAGTTCTTC. V usage is TRBV7-2 and J usage is TRBJ2-1; D not resolved. Between the trimmed V and J ends, which lost 2 bases and 13 bases, there was a span of 18 bases. Per germline, CDR1 SGHTA and CDR2 FQGNSA. This CDR3 has 14 amino acids.